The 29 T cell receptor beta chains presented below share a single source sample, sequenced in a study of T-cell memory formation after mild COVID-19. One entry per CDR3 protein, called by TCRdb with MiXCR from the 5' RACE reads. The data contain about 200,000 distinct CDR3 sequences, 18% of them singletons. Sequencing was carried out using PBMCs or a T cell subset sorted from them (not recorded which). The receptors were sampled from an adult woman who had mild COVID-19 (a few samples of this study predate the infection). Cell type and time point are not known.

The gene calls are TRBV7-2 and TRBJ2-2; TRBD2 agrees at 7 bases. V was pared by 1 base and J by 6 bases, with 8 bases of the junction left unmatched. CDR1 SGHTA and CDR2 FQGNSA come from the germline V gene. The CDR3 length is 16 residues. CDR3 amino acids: CASSLGAGVGAGELFF. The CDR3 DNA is TGTGCCAGCAGCTTAGGCGCGGGGGTGGGAGCCGGGGAGCTGTTTTTT.

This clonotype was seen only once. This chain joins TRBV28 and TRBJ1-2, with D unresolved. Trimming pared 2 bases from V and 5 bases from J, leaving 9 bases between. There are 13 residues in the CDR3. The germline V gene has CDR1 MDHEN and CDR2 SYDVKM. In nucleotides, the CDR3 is TGTGCCAGCAGTTTACTTTGGGGATATGGCTACACCTTC. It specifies CASSLLWGYGYTF.

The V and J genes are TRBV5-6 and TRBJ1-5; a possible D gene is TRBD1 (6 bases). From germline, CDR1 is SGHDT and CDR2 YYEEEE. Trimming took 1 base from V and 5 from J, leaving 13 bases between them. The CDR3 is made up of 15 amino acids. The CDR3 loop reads CASSLRGGKDQPQHF. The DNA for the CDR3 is TGTGCCAGCAGCTTGAGGGGGGGGAAAGATCAGCCCCAGCATTTT.

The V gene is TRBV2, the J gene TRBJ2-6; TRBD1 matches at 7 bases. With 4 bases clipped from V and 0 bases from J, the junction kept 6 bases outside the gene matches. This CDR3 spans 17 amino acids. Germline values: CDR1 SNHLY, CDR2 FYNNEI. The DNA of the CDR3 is TGTGCCAGCAGTGGGGGACAGATTCACTCTGGGGCCAACGTCCTGACTTTC. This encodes CASSGGQIHSGANVLTF.

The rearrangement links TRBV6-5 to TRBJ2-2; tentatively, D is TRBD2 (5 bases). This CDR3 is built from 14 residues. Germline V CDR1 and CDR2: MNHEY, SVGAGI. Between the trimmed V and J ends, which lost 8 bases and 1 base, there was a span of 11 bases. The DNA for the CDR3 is TGTGCCAGCGCTAGCTTGCTGAACACCGGGGAGCTGTTTTTT. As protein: CASASLLNTGELFF.

The CDR3 reads CASSFREKRYEQYF. The CDR3 nucleotides read TGTGCCAGCAGCTTTCGAGAGAAGAGGTACGAGCAGTACTTC. This chain joins TRBV7-9 and TRBJ2-7; D not certain. This CDR3 region has 14 residues. The germline V gene has CDR1 SEHNR and CDR2 FQNEAQ (reference sequence). Between the trimmed V and J ends, which lost 3 bases and 4 bases, there was a span of 13 bases.

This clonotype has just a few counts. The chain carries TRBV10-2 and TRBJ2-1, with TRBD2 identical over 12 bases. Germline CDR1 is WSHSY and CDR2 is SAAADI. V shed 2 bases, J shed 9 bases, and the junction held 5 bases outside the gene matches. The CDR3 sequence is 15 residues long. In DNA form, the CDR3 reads TGCGCCAGCAGTGAGAGGCTAGCGGGAGGGCCTGAGCAGTTCTTC. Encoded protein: CASSERLAGGPEQFF.

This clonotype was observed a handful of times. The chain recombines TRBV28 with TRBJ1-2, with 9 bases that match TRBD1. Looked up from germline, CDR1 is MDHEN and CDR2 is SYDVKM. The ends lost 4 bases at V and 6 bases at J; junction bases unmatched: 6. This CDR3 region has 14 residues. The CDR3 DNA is TGTGCCAGCAGTTCAGGACAGGGGAGTGATGGCTACACCTTC. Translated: CASSSGQGSDGYTF.

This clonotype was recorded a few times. CDR3 protein: CASGISGRAGEQYF. Here the CDR3 DNA reads TGTGCCAGCGGAATTAGCGGGAGGGCGGGCGAGCAGTACTTC. V usage is TRBV6-2 or TRBV6-3 and J usage is TRBJ2-7, with 11 bases that match TRBD2. V was pared by 8 bases and J by 6 bases, with 9 bases of the junction left unmatched. Looked up from germline, CDR1 is MNHEY and CDR2 is SVGEGT. There are 14 residues in the CDR3.

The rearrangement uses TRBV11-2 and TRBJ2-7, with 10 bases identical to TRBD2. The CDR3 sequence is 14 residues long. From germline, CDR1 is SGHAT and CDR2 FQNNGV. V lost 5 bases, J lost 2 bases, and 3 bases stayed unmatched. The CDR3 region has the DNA TGTGCCAGCAGCCGGGGACTAGCGACCTACGAGCAGTACTTC. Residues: CASSRGLATYEQYF. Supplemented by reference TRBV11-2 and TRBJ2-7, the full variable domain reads EAGVAQSPRYKIIEKRQSVAFWCNPISGHATLYWYQQILGQGPKLLIQFQNNGVVDDSQLPKDRFSAERLKGVDSTLKIQPAKLEDSAVYLCASSRGLATYEQYFGPGTRLTVT.

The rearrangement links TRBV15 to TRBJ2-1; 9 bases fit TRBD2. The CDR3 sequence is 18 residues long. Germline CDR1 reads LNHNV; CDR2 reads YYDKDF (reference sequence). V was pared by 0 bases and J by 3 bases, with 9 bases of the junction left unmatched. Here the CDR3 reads CATSRDNSGRALYNEQFF. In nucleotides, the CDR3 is TGTGCCACCAGCAGAGATAATAGCGGGAGAGCCCTCTACAATGAGCAGTTCTTC.

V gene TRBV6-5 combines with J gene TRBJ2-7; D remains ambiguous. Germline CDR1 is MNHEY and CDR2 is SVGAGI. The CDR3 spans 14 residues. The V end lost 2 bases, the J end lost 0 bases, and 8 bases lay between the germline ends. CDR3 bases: TGTGCCAGCAGTTACGGCGGATACTCCTACGAGCAGTACTTC. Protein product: CASSYGGYSYEQYF.

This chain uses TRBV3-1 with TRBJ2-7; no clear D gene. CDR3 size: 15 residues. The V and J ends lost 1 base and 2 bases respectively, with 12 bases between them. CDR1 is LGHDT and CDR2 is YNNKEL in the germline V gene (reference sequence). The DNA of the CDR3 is TGTGCCAGCAGCCAAGTAACCACCCCACCCTACGAGCAGTACTTC. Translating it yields CASSQVTTPPYEQYF.

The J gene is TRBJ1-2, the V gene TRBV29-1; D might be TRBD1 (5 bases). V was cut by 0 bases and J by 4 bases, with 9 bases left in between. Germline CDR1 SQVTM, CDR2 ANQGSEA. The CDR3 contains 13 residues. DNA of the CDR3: TGCAGCGTTGAAGATCCAGGGCTCTATGGCTACACCTTC. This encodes CSVEDPGLYGYTF. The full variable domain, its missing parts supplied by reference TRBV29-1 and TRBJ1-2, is SAVISQKPSRDICQRGTSLTIQCQVDSQVTMMFWYRQQPGQSLTLIATANQGSEATYESGFVIDKFPISRPNLTFSTLTVSNMSPEDSSIYLCSVEDPGLYGYTFGSGTRLTVV.

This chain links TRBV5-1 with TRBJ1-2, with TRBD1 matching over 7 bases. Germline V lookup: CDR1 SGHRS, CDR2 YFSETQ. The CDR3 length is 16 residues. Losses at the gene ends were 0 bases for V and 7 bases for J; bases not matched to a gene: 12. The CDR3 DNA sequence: TGCGCCAGCAGCTTGGCGTCGGCAGGGGGACTTGGTGGCTACACCTTC. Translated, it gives CASSLASAGGLGGYTF.

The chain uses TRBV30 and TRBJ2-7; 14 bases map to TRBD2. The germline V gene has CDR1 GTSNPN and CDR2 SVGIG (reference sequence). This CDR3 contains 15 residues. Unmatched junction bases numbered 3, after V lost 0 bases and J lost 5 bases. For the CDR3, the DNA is TGTGCCTGGAGTGTACTGGGACTAGCGGGAGACGAGCAGTACTTC. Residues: CAWSVLGLAGDEQYF.

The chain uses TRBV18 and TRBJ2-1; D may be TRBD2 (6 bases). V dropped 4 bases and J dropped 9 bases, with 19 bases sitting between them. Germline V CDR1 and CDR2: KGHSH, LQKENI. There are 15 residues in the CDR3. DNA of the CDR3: TGTGCCAGCTCACTATTCGCGGGGCGCATGGGTGAGCAGTTCTTC. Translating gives CASSLFAGRMGEQFF.

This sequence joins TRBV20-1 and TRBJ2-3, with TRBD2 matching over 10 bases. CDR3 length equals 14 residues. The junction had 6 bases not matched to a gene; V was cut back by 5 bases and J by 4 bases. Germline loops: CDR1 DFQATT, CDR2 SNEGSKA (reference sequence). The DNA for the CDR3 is TGCAGTGCTCCCCGACTAGCGGGCGCAGATACGCAGTATTTT. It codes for CSAPRLAGADTQYF.

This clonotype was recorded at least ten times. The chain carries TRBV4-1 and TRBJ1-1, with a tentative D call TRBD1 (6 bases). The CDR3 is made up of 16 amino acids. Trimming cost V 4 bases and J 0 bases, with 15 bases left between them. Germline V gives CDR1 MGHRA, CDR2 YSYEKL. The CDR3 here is CASSRAAGGLNTEAFF. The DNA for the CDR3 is TGCGCCAGCAGCCGAGCCGCGGGGGGCCTGAACACTGAAGCTTTCTTT.

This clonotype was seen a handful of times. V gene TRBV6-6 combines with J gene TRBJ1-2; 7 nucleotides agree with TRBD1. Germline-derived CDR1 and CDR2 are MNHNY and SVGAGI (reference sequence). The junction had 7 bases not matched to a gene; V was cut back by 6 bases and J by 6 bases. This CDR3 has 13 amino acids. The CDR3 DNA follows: TGTGCCAGCAGGTATGGGACAGTGGATGGCTACACCTTC. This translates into CASRYGTVDGYTF.

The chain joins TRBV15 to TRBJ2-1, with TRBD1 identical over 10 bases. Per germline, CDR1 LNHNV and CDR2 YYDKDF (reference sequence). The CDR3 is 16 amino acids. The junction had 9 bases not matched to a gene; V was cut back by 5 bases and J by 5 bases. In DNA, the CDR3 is TGTGCCACCAGCGGGCCCCGGGACAGGGGTGACAATGAGCAGTTCTTC. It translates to CATSGPRDRGDNEQFF.

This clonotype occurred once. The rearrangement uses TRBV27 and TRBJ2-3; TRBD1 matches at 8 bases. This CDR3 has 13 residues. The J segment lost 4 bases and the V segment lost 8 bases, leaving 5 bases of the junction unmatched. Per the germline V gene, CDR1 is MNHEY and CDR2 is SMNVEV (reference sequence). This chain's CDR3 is CASRQGMADTQYF. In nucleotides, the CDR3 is TGTGCCAGCCGACAGGGGATGGCAGATACGCAGTATTTT.

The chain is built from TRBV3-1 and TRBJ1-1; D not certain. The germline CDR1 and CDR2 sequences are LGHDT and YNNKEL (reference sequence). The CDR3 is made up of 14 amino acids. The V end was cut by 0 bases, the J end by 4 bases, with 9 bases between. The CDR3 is CASSQDPGVTEAFF. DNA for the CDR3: TGTGCCAGCAGCCAAGATCCGGGCGTCACTGAAGCTTTCTTT.

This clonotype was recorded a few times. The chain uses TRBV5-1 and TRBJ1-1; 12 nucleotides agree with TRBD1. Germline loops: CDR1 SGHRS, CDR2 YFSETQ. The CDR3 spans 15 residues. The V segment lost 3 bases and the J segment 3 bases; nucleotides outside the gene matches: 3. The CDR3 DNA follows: TGCGCCAGCAGCTCCGGGACAGGGGGCTACACTGAAGCTTTCTTT. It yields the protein CASSSGTGGYTEAFF.

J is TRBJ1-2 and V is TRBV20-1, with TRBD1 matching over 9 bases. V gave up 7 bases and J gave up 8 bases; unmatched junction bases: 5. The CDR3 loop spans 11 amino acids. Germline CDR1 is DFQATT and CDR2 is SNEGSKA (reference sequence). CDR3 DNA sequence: TGCAGTGTACAGGGGGCGCAAGGCTACACCTTC. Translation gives CSVQGAQGYTF.

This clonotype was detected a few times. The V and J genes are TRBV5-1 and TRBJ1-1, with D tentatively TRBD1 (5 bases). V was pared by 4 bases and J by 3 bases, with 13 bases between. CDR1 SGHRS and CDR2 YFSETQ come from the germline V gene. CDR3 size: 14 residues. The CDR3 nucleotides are TGCGCCAGCAGCCTCATCCAGGGTGACACTGAAGCTTTCTTT. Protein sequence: CASSLIQGDTEAFF.

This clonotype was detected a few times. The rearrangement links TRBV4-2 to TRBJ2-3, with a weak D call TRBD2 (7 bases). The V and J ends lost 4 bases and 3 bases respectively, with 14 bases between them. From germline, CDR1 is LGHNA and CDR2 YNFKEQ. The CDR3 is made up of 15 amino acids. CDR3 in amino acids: CASSPSGGLTDTQYF. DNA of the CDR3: TGTGCCAGCAGCCCCTCGGGGGGCCTGACAGATACGCAGTATTTT.

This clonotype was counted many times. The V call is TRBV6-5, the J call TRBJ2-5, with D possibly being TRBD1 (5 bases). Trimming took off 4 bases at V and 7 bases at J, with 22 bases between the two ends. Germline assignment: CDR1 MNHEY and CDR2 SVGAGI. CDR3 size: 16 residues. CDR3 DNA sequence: TGTGCCAGCAGTTCGCTGCAGGGTACAATAATATGGACCCAGTACTTC. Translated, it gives CASSSLQGTIIWTQYF.

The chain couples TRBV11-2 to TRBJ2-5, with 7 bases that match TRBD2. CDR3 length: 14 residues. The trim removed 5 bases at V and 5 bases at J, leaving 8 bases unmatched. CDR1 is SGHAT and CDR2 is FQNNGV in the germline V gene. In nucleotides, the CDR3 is TGTGCCAGCAGCGCGATCGGGGGGATGGAGACCCAGTACTTC. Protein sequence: CASSAIGGMETQYF.